In this sample, the clone carrying this TCR beta chain turned up a few times. Antigen: not known. The sample belongs to a study of cytomegalovirus exposure and HLA in healthy donors. Across the whole study: The 120 or so validation repertoires used a platform that matched the one used for the roughly 700 first-cohort repertoires, as a later analysis reported. Study observations and caveats: TCR sequences were mostly rare, though some public TCRs occurred in many donors. The study recorded around 160 TCR beta chains that were cytomegalovirus-associated.

TCRdb's table, derived via immunoSEQ multiplex PCR, lists solely in-frame clones and lacks some. The sample lists 300,000 to 350,000 clones, approximately 88% occurring once. CDR3 length equals 13 residues. Germline CDR1 SNHLY, CDR2 FYNNEI. V was shortened by 7 bases and J by 7 bases, with 11 bases between the two germline ends. The TCR originated in a young man in good health and CMV-seronegative. The sequencing input was PBMCs. The chain links TRBV2 to TRBJ1-6; D is uncertain. In nucleotides, the CDR3 is TGTGCCAGCACCTATACCCCGAATTCACCCCTCCACTTT. Protein product: CASTYTPNSPLHF. The full variable domain, its missing parts supplied by reference TRBV2 and TRBJ1-6, is EPEVTQTPSHQVTQMGQEVILRCVPISNHLYFYWYRQILGQKVEFLVSFYNNEISEKSEIFDDQFSVERPDGSNFTLKIRSTKLEDSAMYFCASTYTPNSPLHFGNGTRLTVT.